The 4 T cell receptor beta chains presented below share a single source sample, sequenced in a study of blood T cell repertoires in COVID-19. This table comes from immunoSEQ multiplex PCR, and its TCRdb copy is limited to in-frame clones, with some not included. Altogether under 300,000 clones are present, about nine tenths being singletons, with the ten largest covering about 2.2%. The specimen sequenced was peripheral blood. The receptor set was obtained from a man aged 25-45 years who had recovered from COVID-19.

The chain employs TRBV13 and TRBJ1-1, with 7 positions matching TRBD1. The J segment lost 4 bases and the V segment lost 6 bases, leaving 5 bases of the junction unmatched. The CDR3 totals 13 residues. Germline CDR1 reads PRHDT; CDR2 reads FYEKMQ (reference sequence). The DNA for the CDR3 is TGTGCCAGCAGATTTGACAGGGCCACTGAAGCTTTCTTT. Protein sequence: CASRFDRATEAFF.

CDR3 residues: CASSEGPAGGRTQYF. CDR3 bases: TGTGCCAGCAGTGAAGGGCCAGCGGGGGGGCGGACCCAGTACTTC. This chain links TRBV2 with TRBJ2-5; 10 nucleotides line up with TRBD2. The V gene end was trimmed by 1 base and the J gene end by 7 bases; junction bases not matched to a gene: 6. The CDR3 runs 15 residues. Germline lookup yields CDR1 SNHLY and CDR2 FYNNEI.

The gene calls are TRBV27 and TRBJ2-5, with D maybe TRBD2 (5 bases). V was pared by 6 bases and J by 0 bases, with 17 bases between. The CDR3 sequence is 16 residues long. Per germline, CDR1 MNHEY and CDR2 SMNVEV (reference sequence). This CDR3 is CASSPTASGNQETQYF. The CDR3 DNA is TGTGCCAGCAGCCCTACTGCTTCGGGGAACCAAGAGACCCAGTACTTC.

The chain links TRBV4-2 to TRBJ2-3; 7 positions match TRBD2. The germline CDR1 and CDR2 sequences are LGHNA and YNFKEQ. The CDR3 is 15 residues long. The V segment lost 0 bases and the J segment 6 bases; nucleotides outside the gene matches: 6. Here the CDR3 DNA reads TGTGCCAGCAGCCAAGAGAGGGGAGGGTCGGATACGCAGTATTTT. This gives the protein CASSQERGGSDTQYF.